Below are 31 T cell receptor beta chains sequenced from a single sample in a study of PD-1 blockade in classical Hodgkin lymphoma. Profiled with immunoSEQ multiplex PCR; TCRdb holds only in-frame clones, not every one. The sample consists of about 35,000 clones, approximately 90% of them appearing once. Indicated time point: newly diagnosed, previously untreated cHL patient sample. Researchers report purifying CD4+ T cells from thawed PBMCs by magnetic negative selection. Specimen: CD4+ T cells from blood. Receptor source: a human donor with classical Hodgkin lymphoma.

The chain combines TRBV6-5 with TRBJ2-1; D perhaps matches TRBD2 (6 bases). This CDR3 is 14 amino acids long. V was trimmed by 2 bases and J by 9 bases, leaving 14 bases between them. CDR1 and CDR2 from the germline V gene are MNHEY and SVGAGI. The CDR3 DNA is TGTGCCAGCAGTTACGAAGGAGGGCCGCTTGAGCAGTTCTTC. Encoded protein: CASSYEGGPLEQFF.

The chain links TRBV7-3 to TRBJ1-5, with TRBD1 as a possible D gene (5 bases). This CDR3 contains 14 residues. The V gene's germline CDR1 is SGHTA and CDR2 FQGTGA. Trimming stripped 0 bases from V and 9 bases from J, with 12 bases between. The CDR3 DNA sequence: TGTGCCAGCAGCTTAACGGGGCCGGGAGGGCCCCAGCATTTT. Protein product: CASSLTGPGGPQHF.

The rearrangement uses TRBV27 and TRBJ2-7, with 7 bases matching TRBD2. Trimming removed 3 bases from V and 2 bases from J; junction bases left unmatched: 10. CDR1 is MNHEY, CDR2 SMNVEV, per germline (reference sequence). This CDR3 is built from 16 residues. Here the CDR3 DNA reads TGTGCCAGCAGTTTTTCGGGGGGTAGGGGTCCCTACGAGCAGTACTTC. As protein: CASSFSGGRGPYEQYF.

This chain joins TRBV7-2 and TRBJ1-2, with D perhaps TRBD1 (6 bases). CDR3 length equals 15 residues. V was trimmed by 4 bases and J by 5 bases, leaving 17 bases between them. The germline V gene has CDR1 SGHTA and CDR2 FQGNSA. In nucleotides, the CDR3 is TGTGCCAGCAGCTCCATGCGTGGGGGACATTATGGCTACACCTTC. Translation: CASSSMRGGHYGYTF.

The rearrangement links TRBV11-2 to TRBJ2-7, with D possibly called TRBD1 or TRBD2 (5 bases each). The CDR3 length is 12 residues. Germline CDR1 and CDR2: SGHAT and FQNNGV. V was trimmed by 1 base and J by 7 bases, leaving 8 bases between them. The CDR3 reads CASSLGGVEQYF. The CDR3, as DNA: TGTGCCAGCAGCTTAGGAGGGGTAGAGCAGTACTTC.

The chain couples TRBV7-8 to TRBJ2-1, with D perhaps matching TRBD2 (7 bases). The CDR3 spans 16 residues. V lost 5 bases and J lost 4, with 18 bases in between. Germline V gene data show CDR1 as SGHVS and CDR2 as FQNEAQ. The DNA for the CDR3 is TGTGCCAGCAGCCAGAGGGGGGGAGCGGGTTACAATGAGCAGTTCTTC. This sequence encodes CASSQRGGAGYNEQFF.

The CDR3 region has the DNA TGTGCCAGCAGAGGACAGGGGCCCAACTATGGCTACACCTTC. Translating it yields CASRGQGPNYGYTF. V gene TRBV2 combines with J gene TRBJ1-2, with 9 bases lining up with TRBD1. With V trimmed by 6 bases and J by 2 bases, 4 bases remained unmatched. This CDR3 has 14 amino acids. Germline-derived CDR1 and CDR2 are SNHLY and FYNNEI.

The rearrangement joins TRBV7-8 to TRBJ2-5; the match to TRBD2 covers 7 bases. CDR3 length: 13 residues. J lost 4 bases, V lost 3 bases, and 2 bases had no gene match. CDR1 and CDR2 from the germline V gene are SGHVS and FQNEAQ. The CDR3 DNA follows: TGTGCCAGCAGCTTTTGGGGGGGAGAGACCCAGTACTTC. This codes for CASSFWGGETQYF.

The V and J genes are TRBV11-2 and TRBJ1-1, with D possibly TRBD1 on 5 matching bases. The ends were cut back, 2 bases at V and 0 bases at J, with 10 bases in the middle. The CDR3 spans 15 residues. The V gene's germline CDR1 is SGHAT and CDR2 FQNNGV. CDR3 region: CASSLTEGMNTEAFF. CDR3 DNA: TGTGCCAGCAGCTTAACGGAGGGGATGAACACTGAAGCTTTCTTT.

The chain recombines TRBV4-3 with TRBJ2-1; no clear D gene. Germline CDR1 reads LGHNA; CDR2 reads YSLEER. V lost 0 bases and J lost 4, with 10 bases in between. The CDR3 is made up of 15 amino acids. CDR3 protein: CASSQDSSLYNEQFF. The CDR3, as DNA: TGCGCCAGCAGCCAAGATTCCAGTTTATACAATGAGCAGTTCTTC.

The chain employs TRBV5-1 and TRBJ2-3; 9 bases are shared with TRBD2. V dropped 0 bases and J dropped 4; count of bases not matched to a gene: 3. CDR1 SGHRS and CDR2 YFSETQ come from the germline V gene. This CDR3 is built from 15 residues. The CDR3 DNA reads TGCGCCAGCAGCTTGGGAGCGGGAGGCCCAGATACGCAGTATTTT. Translation: CASSLGAGGPDTQYF.

V and J are TRBV5-1 and TRBJ2-5, with TRBD1 matching over 11 bases. CDR3 length: 14 amino acids. The germline gives CDR1 SGHRS, CDR2 YFSETQ. Unmatched junction bases numbered 4, after V lost 4 bases and J lost 5 bases. The CDR3 region is CASSPGTGGETQYF. In nucleotides, the CDR3 is TGCGCCAGCAGCCCGGGGACAGGGGGGGAGACCCAGTACTTC.

The J gene is TRBJ1-2, the V gene TRBV10-3; 10 nucleotides align to TRBD1. Germline CDR1 ENHRY, CDR2 SYGVKD. The CDR3 is made up of 15 amino acids. With 6 bases clipped from V and 6 bases from J, the junction kept 10 bases outside the gene matches. The DNA of the CDR3 is TGTGCCATCAGCTCCTTTAGTGGGACAGGGGATGGCTACACCTTC. As protein: CAISSFSGTGDGYTF.

The chain is built from TRBV20-1 and TRBJ2-1, with a tentative D call TRBD2 (6 bases). With 7 bases removed from V and 3 bases from J, the gap between germline ends came to 7 bases. The germline V gene encodes CDR1 DFQATT and CDR2 SNEGSKA (reference sequence). The CDR3 sequence is 11 residues long. CDR3 residues: CSVGGYNEQFF. In nucleotides, the CDR3 is TGCAGTGTCGGGGGCTACAATGAGCAGTTCTTC.

The V call is TRBV6-5, the J call TRBJ2-2, with 9 bases fitting TRBD2. V shed 0 bases and J 4 bases; nucleotides not matched to a gene: 3. The CDR3 has 16 amino acids. From germline, CDR1 is MNHEY and CDR2 SVGAGI. The CDR3 protein is CASSYSILAGTGELFF. The CDR3 DNA is TGTGCCAGCAGTTACTCGATACTAGCGGGCACCGGGGAGCTGTTTTTT.

The V call is TRBV4-1, the J call TRBJ2-1, with 8 positions matching TRBD1. From germline, CDR1 is MGHRA and CDR2 YSYEKL. This CDR3 spans 15 amino acids. Trimming at V came to 4 bases and at J to 6 bases, leaving 8 bases not matched to a gene. CDR3: CASSLSGTGPNEQFF. The DNA of the CDR3 is TGCGCCAGCAGCCTTTCCGGGACAGGACCCAATGAGCAGTTCTTC.

The V call is TRBV19, the J call TRBJ2-7; D tentatively reads TRBD1 or TRBD2 (5 bases each). Germline V gene data show CDR1 as LNHDA and CDR2 as SQIVND (reference sequence). Deletions cut 4 bases from V and 3 bases from J, with 16 bases between. This CDR3 has 15 residues. The CDR3 loop reads CASSTVGRGDYEQYF. DNA of the CDR3: TGTGCCAGTAGTACAGTAGGAAGAGGGGACTACGAGCAGTACTTC.

The chain carries TRBV28 and TRBJ2-5; 7 nucleotides agree with TRBD1. Germline lookup yields CDR1 MDHEN and CDR2 SYDVKM. The CDR3 is made up of 15 amino acids. The V segment lost 6 bases and the J segment 5 bases; nucleotides outside the gene matches: 12. The DNA of the CDR3 is TGTGCCAGCAGCCCACCGAACAGACAGGGCGAGACCCAGTACTTC. It yields the protein CASSPPNRQGETQYF. Looking up the rest from reference TRBV28 and TRBJ2-5 gives the full variable domain: DVKVTQSSRYLVKRTGEKVFLECVQDMDHENMFWYRQDPGLGLRLIYFSYDVKMKEKGDIPEGYSVSREKKERFSLILESASTNQTSMYLCASSPPNRQGETQYFGPGTRLLVL.

The chain is built from TRBV5-1 and TRBJ1-2; D gene ambiguous. CDR3 length equals 13 residues. Germline-derived CDR1 and CDR2 are SGHRS and YFSETQ. V gave up 0 bases and J gave up 6 bases, with 9 bases separating them. CDR3 in amino acids: CASSLGQLDGYTF. The CDR3 DNA sequence: TGCGCCAGCAGCTTGGGGCAGTTAGATGGCTACACCTTC.

V is TRBV9 and J is TRBJ2-1; 11 bases are a match to TRBD1. V gave up 0 bases and J gave up 3 bases; unmatched junction bases: 5. Per the germline V gene, CDR1 is SGDLS and CDR2 is YYNGEE. The CDR3 totals 17 residues. In DNA form, the CDR3 reads TGTGCCAGCAGCGTAGGTCATGGGACAGGGGGCTACAATGAGCAGTTCTTC. Its protein product is CASSVGHGTGGYNEQFF.

A single count supports this clone. The chain recombines TRBV5-4 with TRBJ1-6; D gene ambiguous. Germline V gene data show CDR1 as SGHNT and CDR2 as YYREEE (reference sequence). V lost 0 bases to trimming and J lost 0 bases, with 7 bases between them. The CDR3 has 16 amino acids. As DNA, the CDR3 is TGTGCCAGCAGCTTGGACCGGAGCTCCTATAATTCACCCCTCCACTTT. Translating it yields CASSLDRSSYNSPLHF.

The chain links TRBV14 to TRBJ1-6; D call uncertain. Germline V gene data show CDR1 as SGHDN and CDR2 as FVKESK. Trimming took 1 base from V and 5 from J, leaving 12 bases between them. The CDR3 is 16 amino acids. The CDR3 nucleotides are TGTGCCAGCAGCCAAGCAGTAGGAGGGAATAATTCACCCCTCCACTTT. Its protein is CASSQAVGGNNSPLHF.

CDR3 in amino acids: CASSAPGRRSGANVLTF. CDR3 nucleotide sequence: TGTGCCAGTAGTGCTCCCGGGCGCCGCTCTGGGGCCAACGTCCTGACTTTC. The rearrangement uses TRBV19 and TRBJ2-6, with unresolved D. This CDR3 contains 17 residues. Trimming took off 5 bases at V and 0 bases at J, with 14 bases between the two ends. Germline CDR1 LNHDA, CDR2 SQIVND (reference sequence).

This sequence joins TRBV7-8 and TRBJ2-1, with 8 bases aligning to TRBD1. The J segment lost 13 bases and the V segment lost 5 bases, leaving 7 bases of the junction unmatched. The length of the CDR3 is 12 residues. CDR1 and CDR2 (germline): SGHVS, FQNEAQ. CDR3 region: CASSLDRESQFF. CDR3 bases: TGTGCCAGCAGCCTGGACAGGGAAAGTCAGTTCTTC.

DNA of the CDR3: TGCAGCGTTGATCAGGGTTTCGAGACCCAGTACTTC. Its protein is CSVDQGFETQYF. The chain employs TRBV29-1 and TRBJ2-5; a possible D gene is TRBD1 (5 bases). V lost 3 bases and J lost 5, with 10 bases in between. This CDR3 contains 12 residues. The germline gives CDR1 SQVTM, CDR2 ANQGSEA.

The rearrangement uses TRBV5-1 and TRBJ2-7; maybe TRBD2 (6 bases). The CDR3 has 16 amino acids. The V end lost 5 bases, the J end lost 4 bases, and 22 bases lay between the germline ends. The germline V gene encodes CDR1 SGHRS and CDR2 YFSETQ. In DNA, the CDR3 is TGCGCCAGCAGTCCTGTGGGGGGTGTGAGCCATTACGAGCAGTACTTC. Its translation is CASSPVGGVSHYEQYF. Drawing the rest from reference TRBV5-1 and TRBJ2-7, the complete variable domain is KAGVTQTPRYLIKTRGQQVTLSCSPISGHRSVSWYQQTPGQGLQFLFEYFSETQRNKGNFPGRFSGRQFSNSRSEMNVSTLELGDSALYLCASSPVGGVSHYEQYFGPGTRLTVT.

The V and J genes are TRBV7-9 and TRBJ2-5, with unresolved D. This CDR3 is built from 17 residues. The V and J ends lost 4 bases and 0 bases respectively, with 18 bases between them. Looked up from germline, CDR1 is SEHNR and CDR2 is FQNEAQ (reference sequence). DNA of the CDR3: TGTGCCAGCAGCTCGGGCGGTTTTGGCGGAAACCAAGAGACCCAGTACTTC. Its protein is CASSSGGFGGNQETQYF.

This clone was seen only once. The CDR3 reads CASSLGPSNYGYTF. CDR3 nucleotide sequence: TGTGCCAGCAGCTTAGGTCCGTCTAACTATGGCTACACCTTC. The rearrangement joins TRBV7-2 to TRBJ1-2; no clear D gene. CDR1 is SGHTA and CDR2 is FQGNSA in the germline V gene. The V gene lost 1 base and the J gene lost 0 bases, with 6 bases spanning the gap. This CDR3 is 14 amino acids long.

The V and J genes are TRBV6-1 and TRBJ1-4; D is perhaps TRBD1 (5 bases). V dropped 7 bases and J dropped 3 bases, with 15 bases sitting between them. The CDR3 is made up of 15 amino acids. Germline CDR1 is MNHNS and CDR2 is SASEGT. CDR3 in DNA: TGTGCCAGCATGGGGGTTCTGGGCTCTAATGAAAAACTGTTTTTT. This sequence encodes CASMGVLGSNEKLFF.

The chain is built from TRBV9 and TRBJ2-7; D could derive from TRBD1 or TRBD2 (5 bases each). Germline V gives CDR1 SGDLS, CDR2 YYNGEE. The ends were cut back, 4 bases at V and 6 bases at J, with 11 bases in the middle. This CDR3 region has 12 residues. CDR3 bases: TGTGCCAGCAGCTCCGGGACGTCCGAGCAGTACTTC. Protein sequence: CASSSGTSEQYF.

V is TRBV9 and J is TRBJ2-5; 15 bases fit TRBD2. The CDR3 length is 21 residues. Germline loops: CDR1 SGDLS, CDR2 YYNGEE. V lost 4 bases, J lost 1 base, and 17 bases stayed unmatched. CDR3 nucleotides: TGTGCCAGCAGCCCATCCCTGGGACTAGCGGGGGGCTTCCCCTCCCAAGAGACCCAGTACTTC. Encoded protein: CASSPSLGLAGGFPSQETQYF.